This entry concerns a single T cell receptor (beta chain). Its specificity is unknown. V was shortened by 1 base and J by 6 bases, with 17 bases between the two germline ends. There are 15 residues in the CDR3. CDR1 is GTSNPN, CDR2 SVGIG, per germline (reference sequence). PCR involved 60 Vbeta and 13 Jbeta primers. TCRdb keeps only in-frame clones here, not all; method: immunoSEQ multiplex PCR. The sample contains more than 150,000 clones, approximately 80% of which appear only once. The data stem from a study of cytomegalovirus exposure and HLA in healthy donors. Study conclusions and caveats: In a later analysis, HLA-associated TCR beta chains were more clonally expanded than equally common others. Per published reports, the classifier diagnosed cytomegalovirus status with high specificity and sensitivity.

V and J are TRBV30 and TRBJ2-3; a weak D match, TRBD1 (5 bases). The sequencing sample was made of PBMCs. The TCR originated in a woman under 30 in good health and CMV-seronegative. The CDR3 nucleotides read TGTGCCTGGAGTGGTCAAAGGGGCGACCTGGATACGCAGTATTTT. Residues: CAWSGQRGDLDTQYF. Based on the CDR3 plus reference TRBV30 and TRBJ2-3, the full variable domain is SQTIHQWPATLVQPVGSPLSLECTVEGTSNPNLYWYRQAAGRGLQLLFYSVGIGQISSEVPQNLSASRPQDRQFILSSKKLLLSDSGFYLCAWSGQRGDLDTQYFGPGTRLTVL.